These 6 T cell receptor beta chains were all obtained from the same sample, sequenced in a study of blood T cell repertoires in COVID-19 (dated by TCRdb to about 2020). Library generation was performed with the immunoSEQ multiplex PCR assay. In its TCRdb copy, this immuneACCESS table keeps in-frame sequences only and misses some clones. Where compared with another copy, unresolved V genes explain less than half of these, and the others have no known cause. The sample table records fewer than 300,000 clones; 82% of these occur just once. The top ten constitute approximately 3.1% of the sample. Material for sequencing was peripheral blood. All receptors come from a woman aged 18-35 years with acute or convalescent COVID-19.

This clone has more than one count but fewer than ten. The V gene is TRBV18, the J gene TRBJ1-3; a possible D gene is TRBD1 (5 bases). The CDR3 extends over 16 amino acids. CDR1 and CDR2 from the germline V gene are KGHSH and LQKENI. The V gene lost 5 bases and the J gene lost 0 bases, with 14 bases spanning the gap. CDR3 coding DNA: TGTGCCAGCTCAGGCGGAGGGGCGGCCTCTGGAAACACCATATATTTT. It is translated as CASSGGGAASGNTIYF.

A word on this clone: This sample also contains other DNA sequences that code for the same CDR3. The V and J genes are TRBV20-1 and TRBJ2-1; possibly TRBD1 for D (6 bases). Deletions cut 3 bases from V and 4 bases from J, with 13 bases between. The CDR3 is 14 amino acids. CDR1 DFQATT and CDR2 SNEGSKA come from the germline V gene (reference sequence). The CDR3: CSASKGGVYNEQFF. The CDR3 DNA is TGCAGTGCTAGTAAAGGGGGAGTATACAATGAGCAGTTCTTC.

J is TRBJ2-1 and V is TRBV29-1; TRBD2 matches at 12 bases. V was clipped by 5 bases and J by 6 bases; unmatched bases: 5. Germline values: CDR1 SQVTM, CDR2 ANQGSEA. The length of the CDR3 is 14 residues. The DNA for the CDR3 is TGCAGCGTTCTGGGACTAGCGGGTTCCAATGAGCAGTTCTTC. Its protein is CSVLGLAGSNEQFF.

This chain connects TRBV25-1 to TRBJ2-1; no firm D call. The length of the CDR3 is 14 residues. Trimming removed 5 bases from V and 5 bases from J, with 13 bases in between. Germline V lookup: CDR1 MGHDK, CDR2 SYGVNS. The CDR3 DNA sequence: TGTGCCAGCAGTACCCTATTTGAGGACAATGAGCAGTTCTTC. Its translation: CASSTLFEDNEQFF. The variable domain in full, completed from reference TRBV25-1 and TRBJ2-1, reads EADIYQTPRYLVIGTGKKITLECSQTMGHDKMYWYQQDPGMELHLIHYSYGVNSTEKGDLSSESTVSRIRTEHFPLTLESARPSHTSQYLCASSTLFEDNEQFFGPGTRLTVL.

V is TRBV7-2 and J is TRBJ2-4; 9 positions match TRBD1. The CDR3 length is 14 residues. Germline CDR1 SGHTA, CDR2 FQGNSA. V shed 5 bases, J shed 5 bases, and the junction held 4 bases outside the gene matches. CDR3 sequence (DNA): TGTGCCAGCAGCGGGGACAGGGTGGAAAACATTCAGTACTTC. This codes for CASSGDRVENIQYF.

This sequence joins TRBV18 and TRBJ2-3; 9 bases fit TRBD1. Germline V gene sequence: CDR1 KGHSH, CDR2 LQKENI. V dropped 2 bases and J dropped 6; count of bases not matched to a gene: 6. The CDR3 runs to 15 residues. This CDR3 reads CASSPGTGRRDTQYF. CDR3 sequence (DNA): TGTGCCAGCTCACCAGGGACAGGGAGACGGGATACGCAGTATTTT.